These 18 T cell receptor beta chains came from one sample sequenced in a study. TCRdb reprocessed the 5' RACE reads with MiXCR, giving one entry per CDR3 protein. The table shows about 10,000 distinct CDR3 sequences, with approximately 15% occurring only once. Treg sorting used a CD4+CD25+CD127-/low gate. The material sequenced was Tregs sorted from blood. The receptors come from a female donor with breast cancer.

This clonotype occurred many times. This rearrangement joins TRBV7-2 to TRBJ2-7; unclear D gene. V lost 4 bases to trimming and J lost 2 bases, with 6 bases between them. Germline loops: CDR1 SGHTA, CDR2 FQGNSA. The CDR3 totals 12 residues. DNA of the CDR3: TGTGCCAGCAGCTCGAATCCCTACGAGCAGTACTTC. Protein: CASSSNPYEQYF.

Notes on this clonotype: It may be a read error: a sequence one base away is much more abundant. The rearrangement joins TRBV4-1 to TRBJ2-1; 13 nucleotides align to TRBD2. This CDR3 region has 16 residues. Per germline, CDR1 MGHRA and CDR2 YSYEKL. The CDR3 sequence: CASSRTPGTSGTEQVF. CDR3 DNA: TGCGCCAGCAGCCGAACCCCCGGGACTAGCGGGACCGAGCAGGTCTTC.

This clonotype was detected ten times or more. The genes are TRBV5-1 and TRBJ2-7; no clear D gene. The CDR3 has 15 residues. The germline V and J ends were trimmed by 0 bases and 6 bases, with 16 bases remaining between them. CDR1 is SGHRS and CDR2 is YFSETQ in the germline V gene. DNA of the CDR3: TGCGCCAGCAGCTTGGGGACCGCTGTCCAGCCCGAGCAGTACTTC. Encoded protein: CASSLGTAVQPEQYF.

About this clonotype: A read error may be the cause here, since a much bigger clone is one base away. The chain couples TRBV12-3 or TRBV12-4 to TRBJ2-1; TRBD1 is a possible D gene (6 bases). The length of the CDR3 is 16 residues. The V gene lost 5 bases and the J gene lost 7 bases, with 21 bases spanning the gap. The chain's CDR3 is CASSPRQVGLLNEQFF. The CDR3 coding sequence is TGTGCCAGCAGTCCGAGACAGGTTGGGCTTTTAAATGAGCAGTTCTTC.

By share of the sample, this clonotype is medium-sized. This chain links TRBV5-1 with TRBJ2-7; TRBD2 matches at 11 bases. The CDR3 contains 15 residues. With V trimmed by 5 bases and J by 4 bases, 8 bases remained unmatched. Looked up from germline, CDR1 is SGHRS and CDR2 is YFSETQ. CDR3 nucleotide sequence: TGCGCCAGCAGGCTAGCGGGAGGCCCTACGTACGAGCAGTACTTC. It yields the protein CASRLAGGPTYEQYF.

Remarks on this clonotype: An end of the junction differs from the germline gene, which may be a read error. The CDR3 loop is CSSSVGQGGFRTDTQYF. The DNA of the CDR3 is TGTTCCAGCAGCGTTGGACAGGGTGGATTTAGGACAGATACGCAGTATTTT. This chain links TRBV7-6 with TRBJ2-3; 8 nucleotides agree with TRBD1. This CDR3 contains 17 residues. Germline CDR1 is SGHVS and CDR2 is FNYEAQ.

This clonotype was seen more than once but under ten times. A much larger clone differs from this one at a single base, so this may be a read error. The chain recombines TRBV12-3 or TRBV12-4 with TRBJ2-7; D gene ambiguous. The CDR3 is made up of 13 amino acids. The CDR3 is CANSLGRIYEQYF. CDR3 DNA: TGTGCCAACAGTTTGGGCCGGATCTACGAGCAGTACTTC.

In this sample, this clonotype is medium-sized. The chain has TRBV20-1 and TRBJ2-7; 9 bases fit TRBD2. Germline CDR1 reads DFQATT; CDR2 reads SNEGSKA (reference sequence). The CDR3 runs to 16 residues. Trimming removed 2 bases from V and 3 bases from J; junction bases left unmatched: 11. CDR3 in DNA: TGCAGTGCTAGATCCCTGGCGGGAGGGAGAGGCTACGAGCAGTACTTC. Protein: CSARSLAGGRGYEQYF.

This clonotype was seen a few times. This may come from a read error, since a much larger clone is one base off. The J gene is TRBJ2-1, the V gene TRBV7-2; 9 nucleotides match TRBD2. The CDR3 runs to 15 residues. Looked up from germline, CDR1 is SGHTA and CDR2 is FQGNSA. The CDR3: CASSFSGSHSNGQFF. The CDR3, as DNA: TGTGCCAGCAGCTTTAGCGGGAGTCATAGCAATGGGCAGTTCTTC.

In regard to this clonotype: With a much larger clone just one base away, this may be a read error. This chain joins TRBV3-1 and TRBJ2-7, with D possibly matching TRBD1 (5 bases). The CDR3 has 14 residues. The germline gives CDR1 LGHDT, CDR2 YNNKEL (reference sequence). The ends were cut back, 4 bases at V and 5 bases at J, with 15 bases in the middle. CDR3 sequence reads: CASSRTGINHEQYF. The CDR3 nucleotides read TGTGCCAGCAGCCGTACAGGAATCAACCACGAGCAGTACTTC.

Within the sample, this clonotype is medium-sized. This chain links TRBV20-1 with TRBJ2-7, with D perhaps given as TRBD1 or TRBD2 (5 bases each). With 3 bases removed from V and 3 bases from J, the gap between germline ends came to 15 bases. Germline CDR1 DFQATT, CDR2 SNEGSKA (reference sequence). The CDR3 contains 14 residues. The CDR3 here is CSASIRQGRYEQYF. The DNA for the CDR3 is TGCAGTGCTAGCATTCGGCAGGGACGCTACGAGCAGTACTTC.

With respect to this clonotype: Just one base apart from a much larger clone, this may be a read error. The chain uses TRBV7-9 and TRBJ2-2; possible D gene TRBD2, 5 bases. The germline CDR1 and CDR2 sequences are SEHNR and FQNEAQ (reference sequence). This CDR3 has 12 amino acids. Here the CDR3 DNA reads TGTGCCAGCAGCTCCAACACCGGGGAGCTGCTTTTT. This translates into CASSSNTGELLF.

A few counts support this clonotype. The chain uses TRBV2 and TRBJ2-1; 9 bases match TRBD2. J lost 1 base, V lost 6 bases, and 10 bases had no gene match. Germline V gene lookup returns CDR1 SNHLY and CDR2 FYNNEI. This CDR3 comprises 17 residues. CDR3 region: CASSHPILAGSYNEQFF. CDR3 bases: TGTGCCAGCAGCCACCCCATTCTAGCGGGATCCTACAATGAGCAGTTCTTC.

In this sample, this clonotype turned up a few times. As the CDR3 is not closed by the conserved phenylalanine or tryptophan, this likely results from a read error. The V call is TRBV20-1, the J call TRBJ2-7; D is possibly TRBD2 (5 bases). Germline V CDR1 and CDR2: DFQATT, SNEGSKA (reference sequence). The length of the CDR3 is 15 residues. This chain's CDR3 is CSARVAASGLYEQYS. CDR3 nucleotides: TGCAGTGCTAGAGTGGCTGCCAGCGGCCTCTACGAACAGTACTCC.

By share, this clonotype counts as medium-sized (0.01 to 0.1%). The chain carries TRBV12-3 or TRBV12-4 and TRBJ1-4, with 7 bases fitting TRBD1. The trim removed 5 bases at V and 8 bases at J, leaving 2 bases unmatched. This CDR3 spans 12 amino acids. The CDR3 region has the DNA TGTGCCAGCAGTGCAGGGGGGGAAAAACTGTTTTTT. Its translation is CASSAGGEKLFF.

This clonotype turned up a few times. Since a much larger clone is just one base distant, this may be a read error. The chain combines TRBV5-1 with TRBJ2-5, with a tentative D call TRBD2 (5 bases). Trimming took off 3 bases at V and 2 bases at J, with 14 bases between the two ends. CDR3 size: 15 residues. Germline lookup yields CDR1 SGHRS and CDR2 YFSETQ. The CDR3 sequence: CASSWGAAVQETQYF. The CDR3 DNA is TGCGCCAGCAGCTGGGGAGCTGCGGTACAAGAGACCCAGTACTTC.

By sample fraction, this clonotype is medium-sized. CDR3 protein: CASTARKAYGYTF. The CDR3 nucleotides are TGTGCCAGCACCGCCCGGAAGGCCTATGGCTACACCTTC. This chain connects TRBV6-5 to TRBJ1-2, with D unclear. This CDR3 is built from 13 residues. Germline V gene sequence: CDR1 MNHEY, CDR2 SVGAGI. Between the trimmed V and J ends, which lost 7 bases and 4 bases, there was a span of 13 bases.

This clonotype is classed as medium-sized. This chain connects TRBV6-1 to TRBJ2-1; D might be TRBD2 (6 bases). Trimming pared 4 bases from V and 10 bases from J, leaving 20 bases between. CDR3 length: 15 residues. CDR1 and CDR2 (germline): MNHNS, SASEGT. CDR3 nucleotides: TGTGCCAGCAGTGCGGGCCTAGCGAGACTCAGGGAGCAGTTCTTC. The encoded protein is CASSAGLARLREQFF.